The 6 T cell receptor beta chains below were found in one sample sequenced in a study of post-analysis software for immune sequencing data. TCR beta libraries were prepared from cDNA with unique molecular identifiers. TCRdb re-called the PCR reads with MiXCR, one entry per CDR3 protein. The sample yields 150,000 or so distinct CDR3 sequences, about 37% seen once. The sample here was blood, taken after autologous hematopoietic stem cell transplantation. Receptors originate from a girl under 18 with multiple sclerosis.

This clonotype was seen only a few times. This chain uses TRBV2 with TRBJ1-1, with 9 bases aligning to TRBD1. Germline assignment: CDR1 SNHLY and CDR2 FYNNEI. V shed 4 bases and J 4 bases; nucleotides not matched to a gene: 1. This CDR3 comprises 13 residues. The CDR3 nucleotides are TGTGCCAGCAGTGGACAGGGGGGCACTGAAGCTTTCTTT. Protein product: CASSGQGGTEAFF.

This clonotype was seen a handful of times. The rearrangement links TRBV29-1 to TRBJ2-7; 9 bases agree with TRBD1. CDR3 length: 14 amino acids. The trim removed 4 bases at V and 6 bases at J, leaving 10 bases unmatched. Germline CDR1 is SQVTM and CDR2 is ANQGSEA. The CDR3 nucleotides are TGCAGCGTTGGGATGACAGGGGGGGCTTCCGAGCAGTACTTC. Translated: CSVGMTGGASEQYF.

V usage is TRBV28 and J usage is TRBJ2-3; D remains unclear. This CDR3 contains 14 residues. V was shortened by 3 bases and J by 0 bases, with 7 bases between the two germline ends. Germline assignment: CDR1 MDHEN and CDR2 SYDVKM. Here the CDR3 DNA reads TGTGCCAGCAGTTTTTCGTCGAGCACAGATACGCAGTATTTT. Its protein product is CASSFSSSTDTQYF.

The V gene is TRBV9, the J gene TRBJ2-6; the D is unclear. Trimming cost V 3 bases and J 0 bases, with 10 bases left between them. Germline assignment: CDR1 SGDLS and CDR2 YYNGEE. This CDR3 comprises 16 residues. The CDR3 reads CASSAQHLSGANVLTF. CDR3 sequence (DNA): TGTGCCAGCAGCGCCCAACACCTCTCTGGGGCCAACGTCCTGACTTTC.

This clonotype has only a few counts. The chain is built from TRBV6-1 and TRBJ2-3; 10 positions agree with TRBD1. J was trimmed by 0 bases and V by 8 bases; bases with no gene match: 2. CDR3 length: 14 residues. Germline V gene lookup returns CDR1 MNHNS and CDR2 SASEGT. The CDR3 loop is CASGTGVSTDTQYF. The DNA of the CDR3 is TGTGCCAGCGGGACAGGGGTTAGCACAGATACGCAGTATTTT.

This clonotype appeared a few times. The junction differs from germline at one of its ends, possibly a read error. This chain uses TRBV7-6 with TRBJ2-4; 15 bases are shared with TRBD2. The J call could be wrong; TRBJ2-7 is a better fit for the DNA end. The CDR3 is made up of 16 amino acids. The germline V gene has CDR1 SGHVS and CDR2 FNYEAQ. The CDR3 DNA follows: TGTGCCAACAGCTCGGGACTAGCGGGAGGACAGTACGAGCAGTACTTC. This gives the protein CANSSGLAGGQYEQYF.